The entry below gives a single TCR beta chain sequence along with its context. The antigen remains unidentified. This sample is part of a study of cytomegalovirus exposure and HLA in healthy donors. Overall study results and limits: There were reportedly fewer N-insertions in an Asian-associated ancestry cluster than the approximately 700-donor mean, in a later analysis.

V lost 2 bases to trimming and J lost 5 bases; unmatched junction nucleotides: 8. Germline V gives CDR1 SNHLY, CDR2 FYNNEI. The CDR3 length is 17 residues. Both 60 Vbeta primers and 13 Jbeta primers went into the PCR. The assay was immunoSEQ multiplex PCR, and TCRdb's table has in-frame clones only and misses some. Of approximately 89,000 clones in the sample, around 68% were seen once. V usage is TRBV2 and J usage is TRBJ2-7; 14 nucleotides agree with TRBD2. The sequence was collected from a female donor in good health and CMV-seronegative. What was sequenced was PBMCs. CDR3 nucleotide sequence: TGTGCCAGCAGTGAACAGAGACTAGCGGGGGGGCTAAACGAGCAGTACTTC. Protein sequence: CASSEQRLAGGLNEQYF.